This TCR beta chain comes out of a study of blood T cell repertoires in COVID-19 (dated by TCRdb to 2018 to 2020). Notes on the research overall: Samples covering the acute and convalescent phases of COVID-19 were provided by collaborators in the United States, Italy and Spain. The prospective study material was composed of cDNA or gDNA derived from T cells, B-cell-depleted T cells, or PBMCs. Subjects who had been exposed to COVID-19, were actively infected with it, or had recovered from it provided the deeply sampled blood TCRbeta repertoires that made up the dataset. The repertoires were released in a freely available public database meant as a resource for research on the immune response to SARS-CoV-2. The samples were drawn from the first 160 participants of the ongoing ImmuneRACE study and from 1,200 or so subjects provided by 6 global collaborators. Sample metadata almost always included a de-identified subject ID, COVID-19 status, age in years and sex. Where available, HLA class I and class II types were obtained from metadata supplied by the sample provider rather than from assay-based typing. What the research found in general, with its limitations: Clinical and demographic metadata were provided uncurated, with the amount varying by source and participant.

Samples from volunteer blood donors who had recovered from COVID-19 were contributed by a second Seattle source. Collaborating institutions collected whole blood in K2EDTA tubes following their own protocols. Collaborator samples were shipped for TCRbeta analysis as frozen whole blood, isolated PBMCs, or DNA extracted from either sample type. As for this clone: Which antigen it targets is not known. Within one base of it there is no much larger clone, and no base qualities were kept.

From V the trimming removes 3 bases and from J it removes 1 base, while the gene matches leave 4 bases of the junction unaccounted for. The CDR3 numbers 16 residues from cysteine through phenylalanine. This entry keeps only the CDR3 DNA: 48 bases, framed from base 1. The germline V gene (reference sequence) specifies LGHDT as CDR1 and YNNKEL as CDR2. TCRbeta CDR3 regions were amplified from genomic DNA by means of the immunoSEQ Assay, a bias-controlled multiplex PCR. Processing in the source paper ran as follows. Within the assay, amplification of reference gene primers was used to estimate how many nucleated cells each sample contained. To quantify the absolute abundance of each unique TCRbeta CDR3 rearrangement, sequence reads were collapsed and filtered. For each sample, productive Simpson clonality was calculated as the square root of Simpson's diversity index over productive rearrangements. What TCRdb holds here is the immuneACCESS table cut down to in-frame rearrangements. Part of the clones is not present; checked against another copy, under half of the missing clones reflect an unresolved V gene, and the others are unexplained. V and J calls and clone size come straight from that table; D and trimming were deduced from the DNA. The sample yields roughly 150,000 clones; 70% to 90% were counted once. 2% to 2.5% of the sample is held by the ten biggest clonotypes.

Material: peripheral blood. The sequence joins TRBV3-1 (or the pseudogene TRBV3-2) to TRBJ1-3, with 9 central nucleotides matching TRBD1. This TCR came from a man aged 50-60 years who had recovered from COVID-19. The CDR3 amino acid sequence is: CASSQEDRGSGNTIYF. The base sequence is TGTGCCAGCAGCCAGGAGGACAGGGGTTCTGGAAACACCATATATTTT.